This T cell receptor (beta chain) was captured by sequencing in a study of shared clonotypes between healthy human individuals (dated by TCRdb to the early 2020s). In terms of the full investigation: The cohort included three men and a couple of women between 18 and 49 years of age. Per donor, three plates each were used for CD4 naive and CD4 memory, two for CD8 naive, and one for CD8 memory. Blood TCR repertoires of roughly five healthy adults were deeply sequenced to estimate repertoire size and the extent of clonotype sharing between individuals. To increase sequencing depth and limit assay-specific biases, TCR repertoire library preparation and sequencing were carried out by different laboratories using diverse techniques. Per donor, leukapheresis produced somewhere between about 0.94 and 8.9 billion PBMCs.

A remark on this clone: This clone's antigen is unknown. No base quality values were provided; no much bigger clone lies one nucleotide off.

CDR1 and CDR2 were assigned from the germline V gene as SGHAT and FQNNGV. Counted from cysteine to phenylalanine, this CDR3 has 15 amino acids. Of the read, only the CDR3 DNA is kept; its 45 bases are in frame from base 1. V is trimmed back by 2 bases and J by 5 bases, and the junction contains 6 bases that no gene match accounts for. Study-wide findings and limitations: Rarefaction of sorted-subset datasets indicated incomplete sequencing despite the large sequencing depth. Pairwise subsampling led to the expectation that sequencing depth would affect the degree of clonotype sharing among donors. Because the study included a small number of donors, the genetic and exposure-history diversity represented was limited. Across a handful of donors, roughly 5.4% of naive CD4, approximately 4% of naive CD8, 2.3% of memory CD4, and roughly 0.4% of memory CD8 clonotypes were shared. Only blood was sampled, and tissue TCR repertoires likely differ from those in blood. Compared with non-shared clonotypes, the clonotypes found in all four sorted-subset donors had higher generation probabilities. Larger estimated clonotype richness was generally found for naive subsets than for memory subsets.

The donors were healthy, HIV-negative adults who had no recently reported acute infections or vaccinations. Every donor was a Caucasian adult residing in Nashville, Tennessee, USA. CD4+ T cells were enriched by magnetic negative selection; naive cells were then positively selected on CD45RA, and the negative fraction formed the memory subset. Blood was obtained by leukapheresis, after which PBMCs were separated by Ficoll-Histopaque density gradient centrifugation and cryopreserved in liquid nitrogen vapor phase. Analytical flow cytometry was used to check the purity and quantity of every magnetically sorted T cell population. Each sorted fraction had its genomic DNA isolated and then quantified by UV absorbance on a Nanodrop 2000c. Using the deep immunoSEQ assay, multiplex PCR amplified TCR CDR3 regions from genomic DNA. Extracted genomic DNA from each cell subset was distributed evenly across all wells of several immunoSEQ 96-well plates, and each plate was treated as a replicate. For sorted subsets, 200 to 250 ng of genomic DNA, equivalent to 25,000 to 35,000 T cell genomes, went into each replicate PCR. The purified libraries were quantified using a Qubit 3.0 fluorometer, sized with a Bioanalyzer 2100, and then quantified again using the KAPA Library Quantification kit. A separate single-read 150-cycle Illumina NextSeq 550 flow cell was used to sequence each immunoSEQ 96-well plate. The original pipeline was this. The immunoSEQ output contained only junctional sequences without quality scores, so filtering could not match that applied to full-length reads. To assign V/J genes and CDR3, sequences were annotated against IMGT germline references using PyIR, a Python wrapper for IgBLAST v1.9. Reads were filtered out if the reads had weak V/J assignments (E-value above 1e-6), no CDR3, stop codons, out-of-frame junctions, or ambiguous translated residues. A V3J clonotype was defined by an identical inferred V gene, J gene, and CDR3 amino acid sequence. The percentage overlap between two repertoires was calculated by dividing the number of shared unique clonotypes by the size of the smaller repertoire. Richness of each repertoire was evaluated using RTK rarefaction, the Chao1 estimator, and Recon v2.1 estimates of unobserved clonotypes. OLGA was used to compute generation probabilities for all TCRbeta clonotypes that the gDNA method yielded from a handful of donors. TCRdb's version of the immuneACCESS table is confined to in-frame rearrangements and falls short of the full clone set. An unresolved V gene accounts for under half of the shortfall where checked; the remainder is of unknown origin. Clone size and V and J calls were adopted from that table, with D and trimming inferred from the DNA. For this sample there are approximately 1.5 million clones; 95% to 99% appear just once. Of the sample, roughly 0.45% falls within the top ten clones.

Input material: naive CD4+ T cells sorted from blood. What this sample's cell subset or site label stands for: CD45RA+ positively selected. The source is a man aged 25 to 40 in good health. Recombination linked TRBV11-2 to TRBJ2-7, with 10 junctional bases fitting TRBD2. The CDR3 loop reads CASSLRGLAGDEQYF. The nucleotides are TGTGCCAGCAGCTTAAGAGGGCTAGCGGGAGACGAGCAGTACTTC.